The sequence of this T cell receptor beta chain was determined in a study of chemoradiotherapy in HPV16-positive cancers. V was pared by 2 bases and J by 6 bases, with 8 bases of the junction left unmatched. The CDR3 is 15 amino acids. The germline gives CDR1 MNHNS, CDR2 SASEGT. Sequencing used immunoSEQ multiplex PCR; TCRdb keeps in-frame clones, though not all of them. Altogether hundreds of clones are present, about 81% being singletons, with the ten largest covering around a fifth. The sample was tumor tissue, taken from a patient who underwent chemoradiotherapy. The sequence was collected from a human donor with HPV-associated anogenital cancer. V gene TRBV6-1 combines with J gene TRBJ2-3, with 7 bases identical to TRBD2. CDR3 bases: TGTGCCAGCAGTGAAAAAAGCGGGGAGGCGGATACGCAGTATTTT. This codes for CASSEKSGEADTQYF.